This paragraph reports one TCR beta chain. Its cognate antigen is unknown. V was trimmed by 5 bases and J by 5 bases, leaving 18 bases between them. CDR3 length: 15 residues. Looked up from germline, CDR1 is MNHEY and CDR2 is SVGAGI. The data derive from a study of type 1 and type 2 diabetes patients. On the study more broadly: Donors were type 1 diabetes, type 2 diabetes, or nondiabetic controls. From PBMCs, CD4+ and CD8+ T cells were isolated by magnetic microbeads.

Genomic DNA was the PCR template. Multiplex PCR with 30 forward and 13 reverse primers amplified the TCR beta CDR3. TCRdb re-analysed the multiplex PCR reads in MiXCR, keeping a single row per CDR3 protein. The repertoire holds fewer than 300,000 distinct CDR3 sequences, with around 47% as singletons. Study observations and caveats: Type 2 diabetes patients had few highly-expanded CD4+ clones, median one. Type 2 diabetes and control samples shared highly correlated V and J usage, averaging around 0.97.

Sample: peripheral blood mononuclear cells (PBMCs). The receptor was derived from a man younger than 35 with type 2 diabetes. The rearrangement uses TRBV6-5 and TRBJ1-1; D is perhaps TRBD1 (6 bases). This CDR3 reads CASSKPSGARTEAFF. DNA for the CDR3: TGTGCCAGCAGTAAACCCTCAGGGGCGCGGACTGAAGCTTTCTTT.